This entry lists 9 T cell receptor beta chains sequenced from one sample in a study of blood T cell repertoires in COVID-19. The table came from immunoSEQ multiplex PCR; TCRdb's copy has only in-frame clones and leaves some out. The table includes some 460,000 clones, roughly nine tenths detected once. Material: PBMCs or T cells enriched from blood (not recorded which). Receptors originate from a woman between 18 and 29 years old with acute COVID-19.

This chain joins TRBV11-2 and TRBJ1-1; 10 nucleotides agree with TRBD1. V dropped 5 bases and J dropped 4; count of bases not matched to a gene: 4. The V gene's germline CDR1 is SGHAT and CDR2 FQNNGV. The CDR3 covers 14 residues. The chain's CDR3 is CASSKGQGVTEAFF. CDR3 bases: TGTGCCAGCAGCAAAGGACAGGGGGTCACTGAAGCTTTCTTT.

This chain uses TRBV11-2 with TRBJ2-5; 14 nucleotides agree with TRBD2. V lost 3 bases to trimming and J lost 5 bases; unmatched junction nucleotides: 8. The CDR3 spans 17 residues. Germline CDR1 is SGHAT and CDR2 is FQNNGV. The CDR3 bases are TGTGCCAGCAGCTTTCGGACTAGCGGGAGGCGGGGTGAGACCCAGTACTTC. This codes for CASSFRTSGRRGETQYF.

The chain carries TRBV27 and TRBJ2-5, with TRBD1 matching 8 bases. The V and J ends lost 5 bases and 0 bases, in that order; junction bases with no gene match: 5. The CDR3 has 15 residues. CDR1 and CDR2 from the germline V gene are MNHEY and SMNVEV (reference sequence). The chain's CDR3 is CASSPADRDQETQYF. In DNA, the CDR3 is TGTGCCAGCAGTCCCGCGGACAGGGACCAAGAGACCCAGTACTTC.

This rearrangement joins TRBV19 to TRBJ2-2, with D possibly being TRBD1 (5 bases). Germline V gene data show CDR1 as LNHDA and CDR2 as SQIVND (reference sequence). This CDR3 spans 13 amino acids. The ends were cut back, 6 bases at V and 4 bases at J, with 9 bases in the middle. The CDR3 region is CASSSDSTGELFF. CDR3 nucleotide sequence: TGTGCCAGTAGCTCAGACAGCACCGGGGAGCTGTTTTTT. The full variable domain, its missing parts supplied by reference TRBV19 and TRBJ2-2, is DGGITQSPKYLFRKEGQNVTLSCEQNLNHDAMYWYRQDPGQGLRLIYYSQIVNDFQKGDIAEGYSVSREKKESFPLTVTSAQKNPTAFYLCASSSDSTGELFFGEGSRLTVL.

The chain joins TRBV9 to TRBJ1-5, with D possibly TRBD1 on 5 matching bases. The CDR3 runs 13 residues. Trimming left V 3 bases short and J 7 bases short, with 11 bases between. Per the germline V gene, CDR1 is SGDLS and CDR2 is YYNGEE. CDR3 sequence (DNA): TGTGCCAGCAGCGCCCGGGGGGGACAGCCCCAGCATTTT. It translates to CASSARGGQPQHF.

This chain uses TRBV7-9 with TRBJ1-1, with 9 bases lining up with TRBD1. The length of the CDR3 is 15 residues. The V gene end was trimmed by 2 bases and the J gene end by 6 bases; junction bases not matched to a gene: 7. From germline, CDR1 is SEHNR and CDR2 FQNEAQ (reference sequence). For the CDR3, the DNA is TGTGCCAGCAGCTTAAGGGGACAGGGTACCCCTGAAGCTTTCTTT. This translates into CASSLRGQGTPEAFF.

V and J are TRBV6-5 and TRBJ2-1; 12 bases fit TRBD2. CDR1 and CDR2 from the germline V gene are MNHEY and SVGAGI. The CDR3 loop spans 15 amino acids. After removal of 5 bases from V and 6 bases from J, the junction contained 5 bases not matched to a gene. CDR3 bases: TGTGCCAGCAGTCTAAGACTAGCGGGAGTCAATGAGCAGTTCTTC. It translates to CASSLRLAGVNEQFF.

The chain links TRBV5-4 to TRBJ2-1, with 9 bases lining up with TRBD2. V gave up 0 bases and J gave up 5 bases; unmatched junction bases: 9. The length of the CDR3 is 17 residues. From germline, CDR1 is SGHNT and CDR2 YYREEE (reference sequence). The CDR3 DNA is TGTGCCAGCAGCTTGGGGCGGGAGGGGGGATTCCACAATGAGCAGTTCTTC. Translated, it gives CASSLGREGGFHNEQFF.

The CDR3 loop is CASSLADTGSTDTQYF. DNA of the CDR3: TGTGCCAGCAGCTTGGCCGATACGGGGTCCACAGATACGCAGTATTTT. V usage is TRBV5-5 and J usage is TRBJ2-3; maybe TRBD2 (5 bases). The length of the CDR3 is 16 residues. Germline V CDR1 and CDR2: SGHKS, YYEKEE (reference sequence). V lost 0 bases, J lost 2 bases, and 13 bases lay in between.